The clone carrying this T cell receptor (beta chain) occurred once. The antigen remains undetermined. This specimen belongs to a study of CD8+CD57+ T cells in acquired aplastic anemia. Study-wide context: When averaged, DNA from sorted CD4+ and CD8+ cells came to 3 to 4 ug. Study results and limitations: Found in both controls and patients were some 31 CD8+ CDR3 sequences.

It was patients with CD8+CD57+ cell expansion by flow cytometry who were chosen for sequencing. Patients were untreated when blood was sampled. V was clipped by 1 base and J by 6 bases, with 13 bases between them. The CDR3 consists of 13 residues. Germline V gene lookup returns CDR1 DFQATT and CDR2 SNEGSKA (reference sequence). TCR beta VDJ combinations and CDR3 sequences were profiled from genomic DNA. TCRdb independently ran MiXCR on the reads; one entry per CDR3 protein. Of approximately 180,000 distinct CDR3 sequences listed, 55% to 65% are singletons. The sequence came from a human donor with aplastic anemia. The V call is TRBV20-1, the J call TRBJ2-7; D not resolved. Material: sorted CD4+, CD8+, or CD8+CD57+ T cells (not recorded which) from PBMCs. The CDR3 sequence is CSARVPRYPEQYF. The CDR3 region has the DNA TGCAGTGCTAGAGTACCTCGTTATCCCGAGCAGTACTTC.